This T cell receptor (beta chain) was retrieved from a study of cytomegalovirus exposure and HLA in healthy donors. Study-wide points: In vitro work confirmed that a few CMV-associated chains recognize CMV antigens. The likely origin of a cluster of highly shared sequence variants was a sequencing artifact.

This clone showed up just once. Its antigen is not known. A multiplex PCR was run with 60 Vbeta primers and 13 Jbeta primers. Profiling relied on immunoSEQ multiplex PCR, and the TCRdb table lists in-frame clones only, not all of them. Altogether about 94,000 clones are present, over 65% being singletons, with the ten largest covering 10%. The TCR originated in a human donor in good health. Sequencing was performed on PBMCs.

The CDR3 nucleotides are TGTGCCAGCAGCCAATCCAGACAGCTCTATGGCTACACCTTC. Amino acid sequence: CASSQSRQLYGYTF. This chain links TRBV6-5 with TRBJ1-2; TRBD1 is a possible D gene (5 bases). The CDR3 is made up of 14 amino acids. Germline V gene data show CDR1 as MNHEY and CDR2 as SVGAGI. Trimming stripped 6 bases from V and 4 bases from J, with 15 bases between.